The sequence of this T cell receptor beta chain was determined in a study of T cells after somatic rescue of genetic block. Sequencing used immunoSEQ multiplex PCR; TCRdb keeps in-frame clones, though not all of them. The repertoire includes about 88,000 clones, 70% to 90% of them detected once, and under 2% sits in the top ten. The CDR3 has 16 residues. V was pared by 4 bases and J by 1 base, with 9 bases of the junction left unmatched. Germline values: CDR1 SGHAT, CDR2 FQNNGV. Material: peripheral blood mononuclear cells (PBMCs). This sequence was found in a woman younger than 35. The chain uses TRBV11-2 and TRBJ2-5, with TRBD2 matching over 7 bases. The CDR3 coding sequence is TGTGCCAGCAGCTACCGAGTGACTAGCCGCCAAGAGACCCAGTACTTC. As protein: CASSYRVTSRQETQYF.